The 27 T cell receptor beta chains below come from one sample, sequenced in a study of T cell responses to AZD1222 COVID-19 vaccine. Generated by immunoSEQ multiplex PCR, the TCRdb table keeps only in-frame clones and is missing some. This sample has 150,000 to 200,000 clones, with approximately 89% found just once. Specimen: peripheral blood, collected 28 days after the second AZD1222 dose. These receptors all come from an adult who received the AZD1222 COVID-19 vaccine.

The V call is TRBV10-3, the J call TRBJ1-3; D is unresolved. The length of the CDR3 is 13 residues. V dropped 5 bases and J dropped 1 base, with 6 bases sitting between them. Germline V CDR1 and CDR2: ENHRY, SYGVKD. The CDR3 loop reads CAISHKSGNTIYF. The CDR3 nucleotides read TGTGCCATCAGTCACAAGTCTGGAAACACCATATATTTT.

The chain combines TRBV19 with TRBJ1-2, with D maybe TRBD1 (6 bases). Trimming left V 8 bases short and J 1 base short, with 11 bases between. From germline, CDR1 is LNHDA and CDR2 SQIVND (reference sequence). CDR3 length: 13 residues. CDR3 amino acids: CASQTGFNYGYTF. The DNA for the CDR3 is TGTGCCAGTCAAACAGGGTTTAACTATGGCTACACCTTC.

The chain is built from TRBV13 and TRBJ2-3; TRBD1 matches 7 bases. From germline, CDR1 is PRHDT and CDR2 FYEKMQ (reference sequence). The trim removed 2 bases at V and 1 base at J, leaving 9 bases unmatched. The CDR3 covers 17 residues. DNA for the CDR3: TGTGCCAGCAGCTTAAGTTTCCGACAGGGTGGCACAGATACGCAGTATTTT. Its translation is CASSLSFRQGGTDTQYF.

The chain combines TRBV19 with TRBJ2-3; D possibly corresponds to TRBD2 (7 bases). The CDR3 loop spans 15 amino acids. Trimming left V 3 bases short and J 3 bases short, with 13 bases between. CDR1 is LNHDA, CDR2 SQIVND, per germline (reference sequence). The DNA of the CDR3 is TGTGCCAGTAGTATTGGGGGGGCTAGGACAGATACGCAGTATTTT. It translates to CASSIGGARTDTQYF.

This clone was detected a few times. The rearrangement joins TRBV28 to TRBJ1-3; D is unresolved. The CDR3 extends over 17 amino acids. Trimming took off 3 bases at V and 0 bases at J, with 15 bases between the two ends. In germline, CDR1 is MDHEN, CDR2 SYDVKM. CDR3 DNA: TGTGCCAGCAGTTTCCCCCCGCAGTCCTACTCTGGAAACACCATATATTTT. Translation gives CASSFPPQSYSGNTIYF.

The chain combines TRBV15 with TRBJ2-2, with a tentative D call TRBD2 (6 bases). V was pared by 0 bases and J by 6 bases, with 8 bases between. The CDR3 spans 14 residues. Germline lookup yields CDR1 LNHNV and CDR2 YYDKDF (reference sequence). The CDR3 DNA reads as TGTGCCACCAGCAGAGAAGGGACTCCCGGGGAGCTGTTTTTT. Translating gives CATSREGTPGELFF.

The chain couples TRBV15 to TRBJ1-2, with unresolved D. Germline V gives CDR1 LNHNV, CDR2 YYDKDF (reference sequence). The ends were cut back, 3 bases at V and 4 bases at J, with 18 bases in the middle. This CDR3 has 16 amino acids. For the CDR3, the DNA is TGTGCCACCAGCAGGGATACGACTCATTCTCCCTATGGCTACACCTTC. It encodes CATSRDTTHSPYGYTF.

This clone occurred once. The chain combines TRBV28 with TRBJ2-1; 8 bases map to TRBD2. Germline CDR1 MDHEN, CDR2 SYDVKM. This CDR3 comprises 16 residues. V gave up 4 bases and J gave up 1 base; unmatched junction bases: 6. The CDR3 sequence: CASSSWTSSSYNEQFF. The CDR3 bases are TGTGCCAGCAGTTCCTGGACTAGCAGTTCCTACAATGAGCAGTTCTTC.

DNA of the CDR3: TGCGCCAGCAGCCAAGTACAGGCAGGGAGGAGTGAGCAGTTCTTC. Residues: CASSQVQAGRSEQFF. V usage is TRBV4-1 and J usage is TRBJ2-1; D is possibly TRBD2 (6 bases). Trimming removed 1 base at V and 9 bases at J, with 16 bases between. Germline V gives CDR1 MGHRA, CDR2 YSYEKL. CDR3 length: 15 residues.

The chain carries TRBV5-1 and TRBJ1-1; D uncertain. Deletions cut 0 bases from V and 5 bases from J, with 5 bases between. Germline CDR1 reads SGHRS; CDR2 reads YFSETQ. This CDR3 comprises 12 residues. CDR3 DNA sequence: TGCGCCAGCAGCTTGGAACCTACTGAAGCTTTCTTT. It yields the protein CASSLEPTEAFF.

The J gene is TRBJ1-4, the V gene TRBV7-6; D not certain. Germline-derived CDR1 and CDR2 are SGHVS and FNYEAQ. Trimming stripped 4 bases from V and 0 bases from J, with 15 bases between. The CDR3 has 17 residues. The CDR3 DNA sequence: TGTGCCAGCAGCTCGAACCCTCACAGAGCAACTAATGAAAAACTGTTTTTT. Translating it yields CASSSNPHRATNEKLFF. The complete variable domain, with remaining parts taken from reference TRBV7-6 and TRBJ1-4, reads GAGVSQSPRYKVTKRGQDVALRCDPISGHVSLYWYRQALGQGPEFLTYFNYEAQQDKSGLPNDRFSAERPEGSISTLTIQRTEQRDSAMYRCASSSNPHRATNEKLFFGSGTQLSVL.

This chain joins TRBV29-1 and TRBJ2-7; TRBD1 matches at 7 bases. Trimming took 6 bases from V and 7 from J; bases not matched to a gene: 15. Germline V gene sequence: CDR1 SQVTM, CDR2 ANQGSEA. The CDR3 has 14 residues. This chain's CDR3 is CSVTRDRPTGEQYF. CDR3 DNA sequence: TGCAGCGTGACCCGGGACAGACCTACGGGAGAGCAGTACTTC.

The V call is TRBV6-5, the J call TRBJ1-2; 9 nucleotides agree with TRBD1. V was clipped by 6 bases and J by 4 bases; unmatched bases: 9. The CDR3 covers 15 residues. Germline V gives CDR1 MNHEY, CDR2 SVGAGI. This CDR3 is CASSYRGQGSYGYTF. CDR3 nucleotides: TGTGCCAGCAGCTATCGAGGACAGGGGAGCTATGGCTACACCTTC.

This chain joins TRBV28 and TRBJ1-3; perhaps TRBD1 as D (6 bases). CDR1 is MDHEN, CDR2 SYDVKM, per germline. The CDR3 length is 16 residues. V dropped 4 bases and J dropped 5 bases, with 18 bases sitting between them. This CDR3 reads CASSSLTPDRRNTIYF. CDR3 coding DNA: TGTGCCAGCAGTTCACTGACCCCCGACAGGAGAAACACCATATATTTT.

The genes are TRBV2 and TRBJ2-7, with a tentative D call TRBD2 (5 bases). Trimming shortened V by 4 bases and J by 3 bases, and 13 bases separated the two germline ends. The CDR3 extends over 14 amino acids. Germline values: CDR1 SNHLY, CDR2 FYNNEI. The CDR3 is CASSVSGSGYEQYF. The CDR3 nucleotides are TGTGCCAGCAGTGTCTCTGGCAGCGGCTACGAGCAGTACTTC.

The CDR3 nucleotides are TGTGCCAGCAGCCGTACAGGGAGGACTGAAGCTTTCTTT. It translates to CASSRTGRTEAFF. The chain has TRBV27 and TRBJ1-1; tentatively, D is TRBD1 (6 bases). CDR1 is MNHEY, CDR2 SMNVEV, per germline (reference sequence). The CDR3 covers 13 residues. The germline V and J ends were trimmed by 6 bases and 5 bases, with 13 bases remaining between them.

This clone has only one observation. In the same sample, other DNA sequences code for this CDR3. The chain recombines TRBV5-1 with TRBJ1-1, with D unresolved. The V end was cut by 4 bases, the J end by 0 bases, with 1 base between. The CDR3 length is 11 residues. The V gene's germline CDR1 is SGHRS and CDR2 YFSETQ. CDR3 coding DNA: TGCGCCAGCAGCCTGAACACTGAAGCTTTCTTT. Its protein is CASSLNTEAFF.

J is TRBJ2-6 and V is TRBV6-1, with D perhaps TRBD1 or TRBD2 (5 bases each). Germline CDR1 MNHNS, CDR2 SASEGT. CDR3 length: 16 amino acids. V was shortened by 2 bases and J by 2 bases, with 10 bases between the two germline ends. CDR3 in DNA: TGTGCCAGCAGTGAACAGGGAGCTGCTGGGGCCAACGTCCTGACTTTC. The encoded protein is CASSEQGAAGANVLTF.

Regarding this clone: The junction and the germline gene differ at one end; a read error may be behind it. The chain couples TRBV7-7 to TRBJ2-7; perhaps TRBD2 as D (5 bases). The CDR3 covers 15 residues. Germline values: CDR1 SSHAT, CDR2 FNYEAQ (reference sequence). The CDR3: CASSLGSGVTYEQYF. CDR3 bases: TGTGCTAGCAGCTTAGGGAGTGGGGTGACCTACGAGCAGTACTTC.

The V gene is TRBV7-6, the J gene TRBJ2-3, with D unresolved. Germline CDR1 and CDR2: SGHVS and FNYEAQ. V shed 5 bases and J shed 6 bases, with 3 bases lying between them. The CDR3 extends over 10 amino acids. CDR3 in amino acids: CASSGDTQYF. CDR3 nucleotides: TGTGCCAGCAGCGGGGATACGCAGTATTTT.

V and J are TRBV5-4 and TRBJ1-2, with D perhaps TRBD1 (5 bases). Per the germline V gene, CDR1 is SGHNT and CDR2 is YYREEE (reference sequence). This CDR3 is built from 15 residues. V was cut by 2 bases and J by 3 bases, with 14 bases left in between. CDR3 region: CASSFFPGDYYGYTF. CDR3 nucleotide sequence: TGTGCCAGCAGCTTCTTCCCGGGGGACTACTATGGCTACACCTTC.

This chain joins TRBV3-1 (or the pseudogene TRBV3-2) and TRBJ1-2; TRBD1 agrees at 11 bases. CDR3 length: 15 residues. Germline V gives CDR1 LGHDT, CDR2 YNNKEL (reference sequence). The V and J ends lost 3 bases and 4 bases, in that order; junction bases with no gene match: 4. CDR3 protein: CASSQRDRGGYGYTF. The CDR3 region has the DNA TGTGCCAGCAGCCAGCGGGACAGGGGGGGCTATGGCTACACCTTC.

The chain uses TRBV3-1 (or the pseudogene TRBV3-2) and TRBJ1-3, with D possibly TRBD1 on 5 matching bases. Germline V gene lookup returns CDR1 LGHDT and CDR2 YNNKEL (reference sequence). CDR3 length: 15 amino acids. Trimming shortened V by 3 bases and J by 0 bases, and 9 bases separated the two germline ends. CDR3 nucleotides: TGTGCCAGCAGCCAGGGGCAGTTCTCTGGAAACACCATATATTTT. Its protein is CASSQGQFSGNTIYF.

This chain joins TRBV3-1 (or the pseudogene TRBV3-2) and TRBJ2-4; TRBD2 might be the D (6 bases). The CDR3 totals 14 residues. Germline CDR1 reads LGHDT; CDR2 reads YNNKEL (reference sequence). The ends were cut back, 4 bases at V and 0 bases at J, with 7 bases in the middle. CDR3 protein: CASSPGLAKNIQYF. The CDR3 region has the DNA TGTGCCAGCAGCCCGGGACTAGCCAAAAACATTCAGTACTTC.

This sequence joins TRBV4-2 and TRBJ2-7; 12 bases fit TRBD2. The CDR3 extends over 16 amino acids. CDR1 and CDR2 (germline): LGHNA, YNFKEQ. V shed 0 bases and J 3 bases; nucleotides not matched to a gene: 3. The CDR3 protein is CASSQEGTSGHYEQYF. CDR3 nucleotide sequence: TGTGCCAGCAGCCAAGAAGGGACTAGCGGGCACTACGAGCAGTACTTC.

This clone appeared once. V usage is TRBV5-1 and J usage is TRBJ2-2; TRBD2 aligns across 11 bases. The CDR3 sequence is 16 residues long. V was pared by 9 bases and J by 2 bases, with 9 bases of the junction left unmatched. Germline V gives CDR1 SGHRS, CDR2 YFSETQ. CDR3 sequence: CATALSGGANTGELFF. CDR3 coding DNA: TGCGCCACCGCCCTTAGCGGGGGGGCTAACACCGGGGAGCTGTTTTTT.

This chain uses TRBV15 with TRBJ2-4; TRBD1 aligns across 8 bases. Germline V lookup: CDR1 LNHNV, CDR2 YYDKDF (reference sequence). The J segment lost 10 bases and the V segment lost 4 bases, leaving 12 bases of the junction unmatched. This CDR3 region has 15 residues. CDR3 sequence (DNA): TGTGCCACCAGCAACTACAGGACAGGGTCGGATATTCAGTACTTC. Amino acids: CATSNYRTGSDIQYF. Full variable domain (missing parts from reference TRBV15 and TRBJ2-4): DAMVIQNPRYQVTQFGKPVTLSCSQTLNHNVMYWYQQKSSQAPKLLFHYYDKDFNNEADTPDNFQSRRPNTSFCFLDIRSPGLGDTAMYLCATSNYRTGSDIQYFGAGTRLSVL.